The text below deals with one TCR beta chain. What it binds is unknown. The sample has other DNA sequences that encode this CDR3 too. Germline CDR1 reads SGHTA; CDR2 reads FQGNSA. The V gene lost 0 bases and the J gene lost 4 bases, with 4 bases spanning the gap. CDR3 length: 13 amino acids. This record comes from a study of shared clonotypes between healthy human individuals. Study summary: Researchers drew samples from two women and a few men aged 18 to 49. General study points: Generally, naive subsets came out with larger estimated richness than memory subsets.

Clones were read by immunoSEQ multiplex PCR, and TCRdb kept only the in-frame ones, dropping some. The sample has some 2,500,000 clones, 85% to 95% seen once. The V and J genes are TRBV7-2 and TRBJ2-1; the D is unclear. This TCR came from a man younger than 30 in good health. Some clones in this sample may be carry-over from other donors' samples. The specimen was naive CD4+ T cells from PBMCs. Subset described: CD45RA+ positively selected. For the CDR3, the DNA is TGTGCCAGCAGCTTAGCATCATACAATGAGCAGTTCTTC. This codes for CASSLASYNEQFF.